The 10 T cell receptor beta chains in this list originate from one sample, sequenced in a study of blood T cell repertoires in COVID-19. Clones were read by immunoSEQ multiplex PCR, and TCRdb kept only the in-frame ones, dropping some. The sample carries about 230,000 clones, roughly 80% recorded once. The source material was peripheral blood. These TCRs come from a woman in her seventies with active or convalescent COVID-19.

The chain employs TRBV10-3 and TRBJ2-7, with 8 bases fitting TRBD1. CDR3 length equals 13 residues. Germline assignment: CDR1 ENHRY and CDR2 SYGVKD. The ends lost 8 bases at V and 3 bases at J; junction bases unmatched: 6. The CDR3 sequence: CAIGTGTGYEQYF. For the CDR3, the DNA is TGTGCCATCGGCACCGGGACAGGCTACGAGCAGTACTTC.

The chain recombines TRBV30 with TRBJ2-7, with 12 bases fitting TRBD2. Trimming removed 4 bases from V and 5 bases from J; junction bases left unmatched: 3. The length of the CDR3 is 13 residues. CDR1 and CDR2 (germline): GTSNPN, SVGIG (reference sequence). The CDR3 nucleotides are TGTGCCTGGAATCTAGCGGGAGGGCACGAGCAGTACTTC. Its translation: CAWNLAGGHEQYF.

V is TRBV6-5 and J is TRBJ1-1; possibly TRBD1 for D (6 bases). This CDR3 contains 14 residues. With 4 bases removed from V and 6 bases from J, the gap between germline ends came to 15 bases. CDR1 is MNHEY and CDR2 is SVGAGI in the germline V gene. CDR3 nucleotides: TGTGCCAGCAGTTCCAAGTACAGGGTCGCTGAAGCTTTCTTT. This encodes CASSSKYRVAEAFF.

This clone was recorded only once. The chain recombines TRBV18 with TRBJ2-1; 14 bases are a match to TRBD2. Germline V gives CDR1 KGHSH, CDR2 LQKENI. V trimming: 3 bases; J trimming: 8 bases; junction bases outside the gene matches: 12. The CDR3 length is 18 residues. CDR3 protein: CASSPQVPTSGGAHEQFF. In nucleotides, the CDR3 is TGTGCCAGCTCACCTCAGGTACCGACTAGCGGGGGGGCTCATGAGCAGTTCTTC.

The chain recombines TRBV7-2 with TRBJ2-5, with D unclear. V was cut by 5 bases and J by 1 base, with 14 bases left in between. The CDR3 length is 15 residues. Looked up from germline, CDR1 is SGHTA and CDR2 is FQGNSA. The CDR3 spells CASSPDSGFQETQYF. The CDR3 coding sequence is TGTGCCAGCAGCCCCGACTCCGGGTTCCAAGAGACCCAGTACTTC.

The chain links TRBV12-3 or TRBV12-4 to TRBJ1-1, with a tentative D call TRBD1 (6 bases). The CDR3 totals 13 residues. Trimming cost V 6 bases and J 1 base, with 9 bases left between them. CDR3 residues: CASRLQGNTEAFF. As DNA, the CDR3 is TGTGCCAGCAGGTTACAGGGGAACACTGAAGCTTTCTTT.

This clone came up a few times. The rearrangement links TRBV5-5 to TRBJ1-1; D gene uncertain. The CDR3 runs to 13 residues. Trimming took 2 bases from V and 4 from J, leaving 9 bases between them. Germline CDR1 is SGHKS and CDR2 is YYEKEE (reference sequence). The CDR3 nucleotides read TGTGCCAGCAGCTTCGAGATTTTCACTGAAGCTTTCTTT. Its translation is CASSFEIFTEAFF.

The chain is built from TRBV18 and TRBJ2-7, with 8 bases fitting TRBD2. Germline lookup yields CDR1 KGHSH and CDR2 LQKENI. V was pared by 0 bases and J by 5 bases, with 0 bases of the junction left unmatched. CDR3 length: 13 residues. CDR3 protein: CASSPPGLDEQYF. For the CDR3, the DNA is TGTGCCAGCTCACCACCGGGACTAGACGAGCAGTACTTC. The variable domain in full, completed from reference TRBV18 and TRBJ2-7, reads NAGVMQNPRHLVRRRGQEARLRCSPMKGHSHVYWYRQLPEEGLKFMVYLQKENIIDESGMPKERFSAEFPKEGPSILRIQQVVRGDSAAYFCASSPPGLDEQYFGPGTRLTVT.

This chain links TRBV5-4 with TRBJ1-2; D may be TRBD1 (5 bases). Germline values: CDR1 SGHNT, CDR2 YYREEE (reference sequence). CDR3 length: 15 amino acids. V was pared by 1 base and J by 13 bases, with 23 bases between. CDR3: CASSLFSGTSLVFTF. CDR3 sequence (DNA): TGTGCCAGCAGCTTGTTTAGCGGGACGTCCCTCGTTTTCACCTTC.

The chain joins TRBV5-1 to TRBJ2-2; 10 bases are a match to TRBD2. CDR1 SGHRS and CDR2 YFSETQ come from the germline V gene. After removal of 2 bases from V and 2 bases from J, the junction contained 3 bases not matched to a gene. CDR3 length: 16 residues. The CDR3 DNA sequence: TGCGCCAGCAGCTTCGGACTAGCGGTTAACACCGGGGAGCTGTTTTTT. Residues: CASSFGLAVNTGELFF.